The 9 T cell receptor beta chains below come from one sample, sequenced in a study of CD8+CD57+ T cells in acquired aplastic anemia. By flow cytometry, patients selected for sequencing had shown an expansion of CD8+CD57+ cells. Genomic DNA acted as the template from which TCR beta VDJ combination and CDR3 sequence profiling were carried out. TCRdb itself ran the reads through MiXCR, one entry per CDR3 protein. The table includes hundreds of thousands of distinct CDR3 sequences, around a third detected once. Material: sorted CD4+, CD8+, or CD8+CD57+ T cells (not recorded which) from PBMCs. The origin of the receptors is a human donor with aplastic anemia.

The chain is built from TRBV20-1 and TRBJ1-1; D gene uncertain. The length of the CDR3 is 13 residues. The germline V and J ends were trimmed by 3 bases and 1 base, with 9 bases remaining between them. Germline lookup yields CDR1 DFQATT and CDR2 SNEGSKA (reference sequence). As DNA, the CDR3 is TGCAGTGCTAGGGAAGACGGGAACACTGAAGCTTTCTTT. Translation gives CSAREDGNTEAFF.

Worth noting for this clonotype: This may stem from a read error, because a much larger clone lies one nucleotide away. The rearrangement links TRBV15 to TRBJ2-7; 7 positions match TRBD2. The J segment lost 7 bases and the V segment lost 8 bases, leaving 11 bases of the junction unmatched. CDR3 length: 13 amino acids. Germline V gene data show CDR1 as LNHNV and CDR2 as YYDKDF (reference sequence). CDR3 in DNA: TGTGCCACCGGGGGGACTACCTACAATGAGCAGTACTTC. Its protein is CATGGTTYNEQYF.

As to this clonotype: A clone one base away is much larger, so this may be a read error. This chain links TRBV24-1 with TRBJ2-1; tentative D call: TRBD1 (5 bases). Looked up from germline, CDR1 is KGHDR and CDR2 is SFDVKD. The germline V and J ends were trimmed by 9 bases and 11 bases, with 10 bases remaining between them. The CDR3 sequence is 10 residues long. The CDR3, as DNA: TGTGCCACCGTGGGGCAAAAGCAGTTCTTC. It translates to CATVGQKQFF.

This rearrangement joins TRBV29-1 to TRBJ2-7; D may be TRBD1 (5 bases). The V gene lost 7 bases and the J gene lost 0 bases, with 16 bases spanning the gap. The CDR3 has 14 amino acids. In germline, CDR1 is SQVTM, CDR2 ANQGSEA. CDR3 nucleotide sequence: TGCAGCGGAGACGCAGGGCAAAGCTCCTACGAGCAGTACTTC. Translation: CSGDAGQSSYEQYF.

The chain combines TRBV4-1 with TRBJ1-5, with a tentative D call TRBD1 (5 bases). The V end lost 3 bases, the J end lost 1 base, and 13 bases lay between the germline ends. Germline loops: CDR1 MGHRA, CDR2 YSYEKL. The CDR3 length is 16 residues. The CDR3 DNA reads TGCGCCAGCAGCCACCTGGGGCAGGGCAGCAATCAGCCCCAGCATTTT. It specifies CASSHLGQGSNQPQHF.

As concerns this clonotype: An end of the junction does not agree with germline; a read error may underlie this. This sequence joins TRBV7-2 and TRBJ1-2, with 7 positions matching TRBD1. The germline CDR1 and CDR2 sequences are SGHTA and FQGNSA. CDR3 size: 14 residues. The CDR3 reads CASGFRGVGNGYTF. For the CDR3, the DNA is TGTGCCAGCGGCTTCAGGGGGGTAGGGAATGGCTACACCTTC.

Comment on this clonotype: A read error may produce the germline difference seen at one junction end. The chain couples TRBV10-2 to TRBJ1-4; D is possibly TRBD1 (5 bases). Germline V gene sequence: CDR1 WSHSY, CDR2 SAAADI. The CDR3 runs to 11 residues. The DNA of the CDR3 is TGTGCCAGCACGAACAGGGAAAAACTGTTTTTT. The encoded protein is CASTNREKLFF.

The DNA of the CDR3 is TGTGCCAGCAGTATGGACCTGGGGGAGACCCAGTACTTC. Protein product: CASSMDLGETQYF. The chain employs TRBV12-3 or TRBV12-4 and TRBJ2-5; D gene unclear. V lost 5 bases and J lost 5, with 12 bases in between. This CDR3 has 13 amino acids.

As concerns this clonotype: Because it lacks the conserved phenylalanine or tryptophan at the end, this CDR3 is likely a read error. The chain joins TRBV7-2 to TRBJ2-5; D gene ambiguous. The length of the CDR3 is 12 residues. Germline-derived CDR1 and CDR2 are SGHTA and FQGNSA. Trimming left V 2 bases short and J 4 bases short, with 5 bases between. CDR3 DNA: TGTGCCAGCAGCTTACTCCGAGAGACCCAGTACCTC. Protein sequence: CASSLLRETQYL.